The 4 T cell receptor beta chains in this list originate from one sample, sequenced in a study of Graves' ophthalmopathy and Graves' hyperthyroidism. The study amplified TCR beta CDR3 regions using RNA transcripts. RT-PCR in the first round used HTBI primers; a second-round multiplex PCR followed. MiXCR, run by TCRdb on the multiplex PCR reads, gives a single entry per CDR3 protein. The profile covers approximately 540,000 distinct CDR3 sequences, with roughly 40% appearing a single time and 3.5% to 5% taken by the ten largest. Specimen: peripheral blood or thyroid tissue (not recorded which). These receptors were obtained from an adult man with Graves' hyperthyroidism.

This clonotype occurred many times. The chain recombines TRBV5-8 with TRBJ2-2; 7 bases fit TRBD1. After removal of 5 bases from V and 7 bases from J, the junction contained 2 bases not matched to a gene. Germline CDR1 reads SGHTS; CDR2 reads YDEGEE. This CDR3 spans 12 amino acids. CDR3: CASRWDSGELFF. The DNA of the CDR3 is TGTGCCAGCAGGTGGGACAGCGGGGAGCTGTTTTTT. Full variable domain (outside the CDR3, taken from reference TRBV5-8 and TRBJ2-2): EAGVTQSPTHLIKTRGQQATLRCSPISGHTSVYWYQQALGLGLQFLLWYDEGEERNRGNFPPRFSGRQFPNYSSELNVNALELEDSALYLCASRWDSGELFFGEGSRLTVL.

There are many counts of this clonotype. V usage is TRBV20-1 and J usage is TRBJ2-7; possible D gene TRBD2, 6 bases. CDR1 is DFQATT, CDR2 SNEGSKA, per germline (reference sequence). The CDR3 extends over 13 amino acids. V was cut by 1 base and J by 2 bases, with 9 bases left in between. In DNA form, the CDR3 reads TGCAGTGCTAGAGGGACTACCGCCTACGAGCAGTACTTC. Encoded protein: CSARGTTAYEQYF.

V gene TRBV24-1 combines with J gene TRBJ2-7; no reliable D call. Germline assignment: CDR1 KGHDR and CDR2 SFDVKD. The CDR3 is 11 residues long. V was pared by 5 bases and J by 5 bases, with 6 bases between. CDR3 sequence reads: CATSVVNEQYF. CDR3 coding DNA: TGTGCCACCAGTGTAGTGAACGAGCAGTACTTC.

The chain uses TRBV6-5 and TRBJ1-3, with unresolved D. V lost 5 bases and J lost 7, with 9 bases in between. The CDR3 contains 12 residues. CDR1 is MNHEY and CDR2 is SVGAGI in the germline V gene. The CDR3 is CASSAAENTIYF. The CDR3 DNA reads TGTGCCAGCAGTGCGGCGGAGAACACCATATATTTT.